The clone carrying this T cell receptor beta chain was detected only a few times. Its specificity is unknown. It was with a sample-barcoded 5' primer and a J-beta primer mix that a second PCR of about 6 to 12 cycles was run. The study obtained at least 2.5 million CDR3-containing paired-end reads from every sample. TCRdb reanalysed the 5' RACE reads using MiXCR and keeps one entry per CDR3 protein. Of 1.5 million to 2 million distinct CDR3 sequences in the sample, around 35% are singletons; the top ten hold about 11%. Each sample gave at least 7 million isolated PBMCs. This record comes from a study of blood T cells in healthy people across ages. The germline gives CDR1 MNHNS, CDR2 SASEGT. V gave up 11 bases and J gave up 0 bases, with 13 bases separating them. The CDR3 length is 13 residues. Whole-study findings and limits: A greater number of naive CD4+ cells and higher diversity distinguished long-lived donors from aged donors. CMV status of donors was unknown, possibly confounding expanded clonotype changes.

Sequencing was performed on blood. The clonotype comes from a woman in her 30s in good health. The J gene is TRBJ1-1, the V gene TRBV6-1; D is undetermined. The CDR3 DNA is TGTGCCGGGCGGGGAGGCGTGAACACTGAAGCTTTCTTT. This gives the protein CAGRGGVNTEAFF.